This TCR beta chain is drawn from a study of T-cell memory formation after mild COVID-19. TCRdb analysed the 5' RACE reads with MiXCR anew, one entry per CDR3 protein. The sample lists hundreds of thousands of distinct CDR3 sequences; roughly 8.2% were seen once. This clonotype has ten or more counts. Its specificity is not known. General study results and limits: Among contracting clones, CD4+ were mainly CM/EM and CD8+ enriched in EMRA. In second-wave clones peaking day 37, SARS-CoV-2 specificity remained unconfirmed.

Sequencing was carried out using PBMCs or a T cell subset sorted from them (not recorded which). The TCR sequence derives from a man aged 18 to 30 who had mild COVID-19 (a few samples of this study predate the infection). Cell type and time point are not known.

CDR3 DNA: TGTGCCAGCAGCTCGGGACTAGCGGGATACAATGAGCAGTTCTTC. This gives the protein CASSSGLAGYNEQFF. The chain couples TRBV11-2 to TRBJ2-1, with 13 bases lining up with TRBD2. With 4 bases clipped from V and 4 bases from J, the junction kept 1 base outside the gene matches. The CDR3 loop spans 15 amino acids. Germline V gene lookup returns CDR1 SGHAT and CDR2 FQNNGV.